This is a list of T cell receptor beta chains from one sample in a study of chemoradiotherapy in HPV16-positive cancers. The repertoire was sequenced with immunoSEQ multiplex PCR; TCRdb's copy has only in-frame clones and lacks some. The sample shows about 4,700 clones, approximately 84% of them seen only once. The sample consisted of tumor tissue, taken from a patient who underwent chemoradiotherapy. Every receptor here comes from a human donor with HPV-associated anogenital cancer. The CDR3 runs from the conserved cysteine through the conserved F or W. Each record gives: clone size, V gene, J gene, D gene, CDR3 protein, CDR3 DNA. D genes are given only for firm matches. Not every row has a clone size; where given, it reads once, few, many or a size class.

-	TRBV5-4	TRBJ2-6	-	CASSPGRLSGANVLTF	TGTGCCAGCAGCCCTGGGCGGCTCTCTGGGGCCAACGTCCTGACTTTC
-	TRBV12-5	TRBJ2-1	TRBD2	CASGRGGADYNEQFF	TGTGCTAGTGGGAGGGGAGGGGCTGACTACAATGAGCAGTTCTTC
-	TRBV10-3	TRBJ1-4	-	CAISWATNEKLFF	TGTGCCATCAGTTGGGCAACTAATGAAAAACTGTTTTTT
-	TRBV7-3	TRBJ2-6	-	CASSHPGLPGANVLTF	TGTGCCAGCAGCCATCCGGGGTTACCTGGGGCCAACGTCCTGACTTTC
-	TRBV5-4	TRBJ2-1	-	CASSDPYNEQFF	TGTGCCAGCAGCGACCCTTACAATGAGCAGTTCTTC
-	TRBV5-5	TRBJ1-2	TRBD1	CASSPLGGTGAEMYGYTF	TGTGCCAGCAGCCCCTTGGGCGGGACAGGGGCTGAGATGTATGGCTACACCTTC
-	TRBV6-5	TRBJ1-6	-	CAIGRYDNSPLHF	TGTGCCATTGGGAGATACGATAATTCACCCCTCCACTTT
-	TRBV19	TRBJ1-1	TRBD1	CASSVWTGGRNTEAFF	TGTGCCAGTAGCGTTTGGACAGGAGGGAGGAACACTGAAGCTTTCTTT
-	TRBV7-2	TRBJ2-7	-	CASTPSSGSYEQYF	TGTGCCAGCACTCCCTCGAGCGGCTCCTACGAGCAGTACTTC
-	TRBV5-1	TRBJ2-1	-	CASSLTGLPYNEQFF	TGCGCCAGCAGCTTAACAGGGTTGCCCTACAATGAGCAGTTCTTC
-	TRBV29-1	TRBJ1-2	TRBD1	CSVAARDRGTNYGYTF	TGCAGCGTTGCGGCCCGGGACAGGGGGACTAACTATGGCTACACCTTC
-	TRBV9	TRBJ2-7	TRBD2	CASSGTSGRPQAYEQYF	TGTGCCAGCAGCGGTACTAGCGGGAGGCCTCAGGCGTACGAGCAGTACTTC
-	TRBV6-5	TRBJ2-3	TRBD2	CASSRKTSGDTQYF	TGTGCCAGCAGTCGAAAGACTAGCGGAGATACGCAGTATTTT
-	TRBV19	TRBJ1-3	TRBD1	CATTDGQGIGNTIYF	TGTGCCACCACGGACGGACAGGGGATTGGAAACACCATATATTTT
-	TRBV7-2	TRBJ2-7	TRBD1	CASSLNRGRSAEQYF	TGTGCCAGCAGCCTCAACAGGGGGCGGAGTGCCGAGCAGTACTTC
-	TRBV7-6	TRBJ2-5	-	CASSLRSGGWETQYF	TGTGCCAGCAGCTTAAGATCTGGCGGGTGGGAGACCCAGTACTTC
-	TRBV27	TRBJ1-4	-	CASMGYDGEKLFF	TGTGCCAGCATGGGGTACGACGGCGAAAAACTGTTTTTT
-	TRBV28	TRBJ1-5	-	CASSLWPTENSNQPQHF	TGTGCCAGCAGTTTATGGCCCACAGAGAATAGCAATCAGCCCCAGCATTTT
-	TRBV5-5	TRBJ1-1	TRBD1	CASSSGQGGYTEAFF	TGTGCCAGCAGCAGCGGACAGGGGGGATACACTGAAGCTTTCTTT
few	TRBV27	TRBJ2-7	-	CASSLRAVVRPWVYEQYF	TGTGCCAGCAGTCTAAGGGCGGTGGTGCGACCTTGGGTATACGAGCAGTACTTC
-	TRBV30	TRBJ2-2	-	CAWRPGGTGELFF	TGTGCCTGGCGTCCAGGGGGGACCGGGGAGCTGTTTTTT
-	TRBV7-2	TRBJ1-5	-	CASSLEGGYGNQPQHF	TGTGCCAGCAGCTTAGAGGGGGGGTATGGCAATCAGCCCCAGCATTTT
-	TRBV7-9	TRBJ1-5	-	CASSAYYSNQPQHF	TGTGCCAGCAGCGCCTACTATAGCAATCAGCCCCAGCATTTT
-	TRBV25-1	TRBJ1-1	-	CASSDLEAFF	TGTGCCAGCAGTGACCTTGAAGCTTTCTTT
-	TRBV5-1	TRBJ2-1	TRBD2	CASSPSGGASNEQFF	TGCGCCAGCAGCCCTAGCGGGGGGGCGTCCAATGAGCAGTTCTTC
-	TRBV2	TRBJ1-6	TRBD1	CASSGQGGLYNSPLHF	TGTGCCAGCAGTGGACAGGGGGGTTTGTATAATTCACCCCTCCACTTT
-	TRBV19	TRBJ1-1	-	CASRVSTEAFF	TGTGCCAGTCGAGTCAGCACTGAAGCTTTCTTT
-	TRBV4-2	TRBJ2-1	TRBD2	CASSQDKGGLAGGNNEQFF	TGTGCCAGCAGCCAAGATAAGGGAGGACTAGCGGGGGGAAACAATGAGCAGTTCTTC
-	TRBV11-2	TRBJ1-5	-	CASSLSHSNQPQHF	TGTGCCAGCAGCTTATCACATAGCAATCAGCCCCAGCATTTT
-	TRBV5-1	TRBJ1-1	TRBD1	CASKLRTGGGDTEAFF	TGCGCCAGCAAACTTAGGACAGGGGGCGGAGACACTGAAGCTTTCTTT
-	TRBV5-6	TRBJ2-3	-	CASSSGLGGTDTQYF	TGTGCCAGCAGCTCGGGACTCGGCGGCACAGATACGCAGTATTTT
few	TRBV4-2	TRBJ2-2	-	CASSQREPGELFF	TGTGCCAGCAGCCAGAGAGAGCCCGGGGAGCTGTTTTTT
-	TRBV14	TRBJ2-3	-	CASSLGPDTQYF	TGTGCCAGCAGCCTCGGACCAGATACGCAGTATTTT
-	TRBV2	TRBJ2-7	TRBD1	CASSKGQGPYEQYF	TGTGCCAGCAGTAAAGGACAGGGACCCTACGAGCAGTACTTC
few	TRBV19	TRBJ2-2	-	CASRPTNTGELFF	TGTGCCAGTAGACCCACGAACACCGGGGAGCTGTTTTTT
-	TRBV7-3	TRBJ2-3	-	CASSLTSRPDTQYF	TGTGCCAGCAGCTTAACTAGCAGGCCAGATACGCAGTATTTT
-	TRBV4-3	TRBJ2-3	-	CASSRPFRHSADTQYF	TGCGCCAGCAGCAGACCCTTCAGGCACTCCGCAGATACGCAGTATTTT
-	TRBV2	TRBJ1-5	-	CASRLQFVSNQPQHF	TGTGCCAGCAGGTTACAATTCGTGAGCAATCAGCCCCAGCATTTT
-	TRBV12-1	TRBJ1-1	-	CASSFQVAGGTTEAFF	-
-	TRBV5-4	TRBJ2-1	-	CASSPDRAGSFDEQFF	TGTGCCAGCAGCCCCGATCGGGCAGGGTCATTCGATGAGCAGTTCTTC
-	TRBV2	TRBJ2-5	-	CASSENQGMRETQYF	TGTGCCAGCAGTGAAAATCAGGGGATGCGGGAGACCCAGTACTTC
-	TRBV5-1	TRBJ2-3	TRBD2	CASSRGQRGLSTDTQYF	TGCGCCAGCAGCCGAGGGCAGCGGGGTCTTAGCACAGATACGCAGTATTTT
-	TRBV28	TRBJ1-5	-	CASRRPREEVQPQHF	TGTGCCAGCAGACGGCCCCGGGAAGAAGTCCAGCCCCAGCATTTT
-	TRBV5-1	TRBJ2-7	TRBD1	CASSQSTGSYEQYF	TGCGCCAGCAGCCAGTCGACAGGGAGCTACGAGCAGTACTTC
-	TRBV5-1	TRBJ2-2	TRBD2	CASSLAGLAGGNPAGELFF	TGCGCCAGCAGCTTGGCAGGACTAGCGGGGGGGAATCCGGCCGGGGAGCTGTTTTTT
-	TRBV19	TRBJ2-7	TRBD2	CATGLAGTYEQYF	TGTGCCACGGGTCTAGCGGGAACCTACGAGCAGTACTTC
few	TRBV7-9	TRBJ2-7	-	CASSAYRNYEQYF	TGTGCCAGCAGCGCCTACAGGAACTACGAGCAGTACTTC
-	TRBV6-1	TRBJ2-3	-	CASSKRGTSTDTQYF	TGTGCCAGCAGCAAGAGGGGAACTAGCACAGATACGCAGTATTTT
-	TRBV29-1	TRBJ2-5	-	CSVVQGDRETQYF	TGCAGCGTTGTTCAGGGAGATCGAGAGACCCAGTACTTC
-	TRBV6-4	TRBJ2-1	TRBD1	CASSARTGVYNEQFF	TGTGCCAGCAGTGCAAGGACAGGGGTCTACAATGAGCAGTTCTTC
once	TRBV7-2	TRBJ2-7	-	CASSLTAAYEQYF	TGTGCCAGCAGCCTTACCGCGGCCTACGAGCAGTACTTC
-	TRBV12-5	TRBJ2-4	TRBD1	CASGLVRGQGAKNIQYF	TGTGCTAGTGGTTTGGTACGGGGACAGGGAGCCAAAAACATTCAGTACTTC
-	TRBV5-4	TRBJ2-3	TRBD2	CASGLAGFTDTQYF	TGTGCCAGCGGACTAGCGGGTTTCACAGATACGCAGTATTTT